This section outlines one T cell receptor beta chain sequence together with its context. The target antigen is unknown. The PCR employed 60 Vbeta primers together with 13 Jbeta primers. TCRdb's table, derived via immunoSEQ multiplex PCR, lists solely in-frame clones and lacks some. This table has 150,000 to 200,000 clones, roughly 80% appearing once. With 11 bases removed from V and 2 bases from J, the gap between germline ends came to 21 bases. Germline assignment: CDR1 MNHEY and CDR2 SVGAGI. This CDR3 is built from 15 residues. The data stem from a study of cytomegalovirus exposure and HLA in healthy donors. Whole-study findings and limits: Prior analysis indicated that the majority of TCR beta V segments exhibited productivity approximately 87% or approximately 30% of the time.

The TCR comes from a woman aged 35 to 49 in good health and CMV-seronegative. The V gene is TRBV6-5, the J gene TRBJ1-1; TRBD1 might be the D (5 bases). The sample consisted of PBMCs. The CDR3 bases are TGTGCCTCCACCCCAGCAGGGCCCAAAAACACTGAAGCTTTCTTT. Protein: CASTPAGPKNTEAFF.